The rows below give T cell receptor beta chains drawn from one sample of a study of T cell repertoires in cytomegalovirus infection. From the reads, TCRdb called clonotypes with MiXCR, one entry per CDR3 protein. The data hold about a million distinct CDR3 sequences, with 31% observed a single time. No antigens are known for them. The sequenced sample was cultured CD8+ T cells from PBMCs, obtained from culture after CMV antigen stimulation. These receptors were taken from a human donor in good health (CMV status not recorded). Some clones in this sample may be carry-over from other donors' samples. Each CDR3 is given with its conserved first and last residue. The order of the fields is J gene, clone size, V gene, D gene, CDR3 DNA, CDR3 protein. D genes are given only for firm matches. Not all rows give a size; the values are once, few, many and, for expanded clones, a class.

j_call: TRBJ2-1
clone_size: few
v_call: TRBV18
d_call: NA
cdr3_nt: TGTGCCAGCTCACCCGGCAGGGGTAACAATGAGCAGTTCTTC
cdr3_aa: CASSPGRGNNEQFF

j_call: TRBJ2-1
clone_size: NA
v_call: TRBV6-2/TRBV6-3
d_call: TRBD2
cdr3_nt: TGTGCCACAAAGCGGGGCTCCTACAATGAGCAGTTCTTC
cdr3_aa: CATKRGSYNEQFF

j_call: TRBJ2-2
clone_size: few
v_call: TRBV25-1
d_call: NA
cdr3_nt: TGTGCCAGCAGTAATCCGGGGCTAAGCGACCGTCACGAACCAAACACCGGGGAGCTGTTTTTT
cdr3_aa: CASSNPGLSDRHEPNTGELFF

j_call: TRBJ2-1
clone_size: many
v_call: TRBV7-6
d_call: TRBD1
cdr3_nt: TGTGCCAGCAGCTTAGTTCCTGGGACAGGTGGCCTGGGTCCTCCCAATGAGCAGTTCTTC
cdr3_aa: CASSLVPGTGGLGPPNEQFF

j_call: TRBJ2-1
clone_size: NA
v_call: TRBV6-5
d_call: NA
cdr3_nt: TGTGCCAGCAGTATACAGGGCCGAGCGTACAATGAGCAGTTCTTC
cdr3_aa: CASSIQGRAYNEQFF

j_call: TRBJ1-5
clone_size: many
v_call: TRBV12-3/TRBV12-4
d_call: TRBD1
cdr3_nt: TGTGCCAGCAGTTCTGGCAGGGGGCTAGATCAGCCCCAGCATTTT
cdr3_aa: CASSSGRGLDQPQHF

j_call: TRBJ2-1
clone_size: many
v_call: TRBV7-6
d_call: TRBD1
cdr3_nt: TGTGCCAGCAGCTCACCTACCGGGACAGCGCAGTTCTTC
cdr3_aa: CASSSPTGTAQFF

j_call: TRBJ1-2
clone_size: few
v_call: TRBV6-2/TRBV6-3
d_call: NA
cdr3_nt: TGTGCCAGCAGTTACCTTGAGATAAACTATGGCTACACCTTC
cdr3_aa: CASSYLEINYGYTF

j_call: TRBJ2-3
clone_size: few
v_call: TRBV4-1
d_call: TRBD2
cdr3_nt: TGCGCCAGCAGCCAAGACTGGCTAGCGGGGGCCCCAGATACGCAGTATTTT
cdr3_aa: CASSQDWLAGAPDTQYF

j_call: TRBJ1-2
clone_size: NA
v_call: TRBV18
d_call: NA
cdr3_nt: TGTGCCAGCTCACCAGCCGACGGGATAGATGGCTACACCTTC
cdr3_aa: CASSPADGIDGYTF

j_call: TRBJ2-1
clone_size: NA
v_call: TRBV27
d_call: NA
cdr3_nt: TGTGCCAGCAGACCCCGGGGCCAAGGGGTCACATTTGAGCAGTTCTTC
cdr3_aa: CASRPRGQGVTFEQFF

j_call: TRBJ2-3
clone_size: NA
v_call: TRBV6-6
d_call: NA
cdr3_nt: TGTGCCAGCGGGGGGTTGAATACGCAGTATTTT
cdr3_aa: CASGGLNTQYF

j_call: TRBJ2-3
clone_size: many
v_call: TRBV7-2
d_call: NA
cdr3_nt: TGTGCCAGCAGCCGGAGCGGTAGCACAGATACGCAGTATTTT
cdr3_aa: CASSRSGSTDTQYF

j_call: TRBJ2-1
clone_size: NA
v_call: TRBV6-5
d_call: NA
cdr3_nt: TGTGCCAGCAGTTATCGCCGCAGCTCCTACAATGAGCAGTTCTTC
cdr3_aa: CASSYRRSSYNEQFF

j_call: TRBJ2-1
clone_size: many
v_call: TRBV7-9
d_call: NA
cdr3_nt: TGTGCCAGCAACCTTCCTGATAGCTCCTACAATGAGCAGTTCTTC
cdr3_aa: CASNLPDSSYNEQFF

j_call: TRBJ1-1
clone_size: few
v_call: TRBV19
d_call: TRBD1
cdr3_nt: TGTGCCAGTACCCCATGGGTCGGGACAGAGAACACTGAAGCTTTCTTT
cdr3_aa: CASTPWVGTENTEAFF

j_call: TRBJ2-5
clone_size: NA
v_call: TRBV15
d_call: NA
cdr3_nt: TGTGCCACCAGCAGAGATCCCGGACAAGAGACCCAGTACTTC
cdr3_aa: CATSRDPGQETQYF

j_call: TRBJ2-2
clone_size: NA
v_call: TRBV5-8
d_call: TRBD1
cdr3_nt: TGTGCCAGCAGCTCCCGACAGGGGGCTCACACCGGGGAGCTGTTTTTT
cdr3_aa: CASSSRQGAHTGELFF

j_call: TRBJ2-7
clone_size: NA
v_call: TRBV20-1
d_call: TRBD2
cdr3_nt: TGCAGTGCTAGTAGCGGGGACCCCTACGAGCAGTACTTC
cdr3_aa: CSASSGDPYEQYF

j_call: TRBJ2-4
clone_size: NA
v_call: TRBV19
d_call: NA
cdr3_nt: TGTGCCAGTAGTATAAGTATGGGACTTCAGTACTTC
cdr3_aa: CASSISMGLQYF

j_call: TRBJ1-2
clone_size: NA
v_call: TRBV7-4
d_call: NA
cdr3_nt: TGTGCCAGCAGCTTACTCAATAACTATGGCTACACCTTC
cdr3_aa: CASSLLNNYGYTF

j_call: TRBJ1-2
clone_size: few
v_call: TRBV4-1
d_call: NA
cdr3_nt: TGCGCCAGCAGCCAAGTCGCAGAGGTTAACTATGGCTACACCTTC
cdr3_aa: CASSQVAEVNYGYTF

j_call: TRBJ1-2
clone_size: many
v_call: TRBV7-6
d_call: TRBD1
cdr3_nt: TGTGCCAGCAGCCAGGGACAGGGGGCTTATGGCTACACCTTC
cdr3_aa: CASSQGQGAYGYTF

j_call: TRBJ2-5
clone_size: NA
v_call: TRBV20-1
d_call: TRBD2
cdr3_nt: TGCAGTGCTGTTGGGGCGGGGGGGCCAGAGACCCAGTACTTC
cdr3_aa: CSAVGAGGPETQYF

j_call: TRBJ2-1
clone_size: few
v_call: TRBV29-1
d_call: TRBD1
cdr3_nt: TGCAGCGTGGAGACAGGGTACAATGAGCAGTTCTTC
cdr3_aa: CSVETGYNEQFF

j_call: TRBJ1-3
clone_size: NA
v_call: TRBV9
d_call: NA
cdr3_nt: TGTGCCAGCAGCACCACAGGGATCGCTGGAAACACCATATATTTT
cdr3_aa: CASSTTGIAGNTIYF

j_call: TRBJ1-6
clone_size: few
v_call: TRBV6-1
d_call: TRBD1
cdr3_nt: TGTGCCAGCAGTGACGATGCACAGGGGCCATGGGGGCCCCTCCACTTT
cdr3_aa: CASSDDAQGPWGPLHF

j_call: TRBJ2-1
clone_size: NA
v_call: TRBV7-9
d_call: TRBD2
cdr3_nt: TGTGCCAGCAGCTCTGCTATCGGGGGGTCCTCCTACAATGAGCAGTTCTTC
cdr3_aa: CASSSAIGGSSYNEQFF

j_call: TRBJ2-7
clone_size: few
v_call: TRBV2
d_call: TRBD1
cdr3_nt: TGTGCCAGCAGTCCCAGCACAGGGGGGTCGTACGAGCAGTACTTC
cdr3_aa: CASSPSTGGSYEQYF

j_call: TRBJ2-1
clone_size: few
v_call: TRBV4-1
d_call: NA
cdr3_nt: TGTGCCAGCAGCCAAGATCGATACAGGTTCAGACCTCCGCAGTTCTTC
cdr3_aa: CASSQDRYRFRPPQFF

j_call: TRBJ2-2
clone_size: NA
v_call: TRBV12-3/TRBV12-4
d_call: NA
cdr3_nt: TGTGCCAGCCTACTCACCGGGGAGCTGTTTTTT
cdr3_aa: CASLLTGELFF

j_call: TRBJ2-1
clone_size: few
v_call: TRBV6-1
d_call: NA
cdr3_nt: TGTGCCAGCACTCTGGGGGGGCCCCACAATGAGCAGTTCTTC
cdr3_aa: CASTLGGPHNEQFF

j_call: TRBJ2-2
clone_size: few
v_call: TRBV7-9
d_call: NA
cdr3_nt: TGTGCCAGCAGCTCCGACAGGTATCTGACCGGGGAGCTGTTTTTT
cdr3_aa: CASSSDRYLTGELFF

j_call: TRBJ1-2
clone_size: NA
v_call: TRBV27
d_call: TRBD1
cdr3_nt: TGTGCCAGCAGTTTATATAGTACAGGACAGGGCTATGGCTACACCTTC
cdr3_aa: CASSLYSTGQGYGYTF

j_call: TRBJ2-7
clone_size: NA
v_call: TRBV19
d_call: NA
cdr3_nt: TGTGCCAGTAGCCCAACGCCAGCGGGCCCGGTTGAGCAGTACTTC
cdr3_aa: CASSPTPAGPVEQYF

j_call: TRBJ1-5
clone_size: NA
v_call: TRBV7-9
d_call: NA
cdr3_nt: TGTGCCAGCAGCCAAGAGGGGAGTTTCTTCGATCAGCCCCAGCATTTT
cdr3_aa: CASSQEGSFFDQPQHF

j_call: TRBJ1-2
clone_size: NA
v_call: TRBV20-1
d_call: TRBD1
cdr3_nt: TGCAGTGCGAGACAGGGCGGCTTAGGCTATGGCTACACCTTC
cdr3_aa: CSARQGGLGYGYTF

j_call: TRBJ2-1
clone_size: NA
v_call: TRBV7-4
d_call: NA
cdr3_nt: TGTGCCAGCAGCTTAGGGGGGGCCCGATACAATGAGCAGTTCTTC
cdr3_aa: CASSLGGARYNEQFF

j_call: TRBJ2-1
clone_size: NA
v_call: TRBV29-1
d_call: TRBD1
cdr3_nt: TGCAGCGCCGAGGGACAGGGAAACAATGAGCAGTTCTTC
cdr3_aa: CSAEGQGNNEQFF

j_call: TRBJ1-2
clone_size: few
v_call: TRBV7-9
d_call: NA
cdr3_nt: TGTGCCAGCAGCGACCCTGAGGGGAAAGACTATGGCTACACCTTC
cdr3_aa: CASSDPEGKDYGYTF

j_call: TRBJ1-6
clone_size: NA
v_call: TRBV6-8
d_call: TRBD1
cdr3_nt: TGTGCCAGCAGTTGGGCGGCCGGGACAGACGTTAATTCACCCCTCCACTTT
cdr3_aa: CASSWAAGTDVNSPLHF

j_call: TRBJ2-4
clone_size: NA
v_call: TRBV27
d_call: NA
cdr3_nt: TGTGCCAGCAGTTTATCGGGGGCCAAAAACATTCAGTACTTC
cdr3_aa: CASSLSGAKNIQYF

j_call: TRBJ2-7
clone_size: NA
v_call: TRBV19
d_call: NA
cdr3_nt: TGTGCCAGTGGGGGGGCGTTAGGCGAGCAGTACTTC
cdr3_aa: CASGGALGEQYF

j_call: TRBJ1-1
clone_size: few
v_call: TRBV2
d_call: TRBD1
cdr3_nt: TGTGCCAGCAGTGTTTCTACAGGGGATATCACTGAAGCTTTCTTT
cdr3_aa: CASSVSTGDITEAFF

j_call: TRBJ1-4
clone_size: few
v_call: TRBV6-1
d_call: NA
cdr3_nt: TGTGCCAGCAGTGAACCAGGGATTACCGAAAAACTGTTTTTT
cdr3_aa: CASSEPGITEKLFF

j_call: TRBJ2-1
clone_size: once
v_call: TRBV4-2
d_call: TRBD2
cdr3_nt: TGTGCCAGCAGCAAAAGCGGGGTGGGCAATGAGCAGTTCTTC
cdr3_aa: CASSKSGVGNEQFF

j_call: TRBJ2-1
clone_size: NA
v_call: TRBV4-1
d_call: NA
cdr3_nt: TGCGCCAGCAGCTTAAGTAAGGGCGGTGAGCAGTTCTTC
cdr3_aa: CASSLSKGGEQFF

j_call: TRBJ2-5
clone_size: many
v_call: TRBV7-6
d_call: TRBD2
cdr3_nt: TGTGCCAGCAGCTTAATAGCGGGGCAAGAGACCCAGTACTTC
cdr3_aa: CASSLIAGQETQYF

j_call: TRBJ2-7
clone_size: NA
v_call: TRBV12-3/TRBV12-4
d_call: TRBD1
cdr3_nt: TGTGCCAGCAGATCCGCGGACAGGGGGCGGTACGAGCAGTACTTC
cdr3_aa: CASRSADRGRYEQYF

j_call: TRBJ2-5
clone_size: many
v_call: TRBV12-3/TRBV12-4
d_call: NA
cdr3_nt: TGTGCCAGCAGTTTAGAGTCGGACAAAGAGACCCAGTACTTC
cdr3_aa: CASSLESDKETQYF

j_call: TRBJ2-1
clone_size: NA
v_call: TRBV6-6
d_call: NA
cdr3_nt: TGTGCCAGCAGTGTCGGGATTTATGGAAATGAGCAGTTCTTC
cdr3_aa: CASSVGIYGNEQFF

j_call: TRBJ2-1
clone_size: many
v_call: TRBV6-2/TRBV6-3
d_call: NA
cdr3_nt: TGTGCCAGCAGTTACTCGCCCAATGAGCAGTTCTTC
cdr3_aa: CASSYSPNEQFF

j_call: TRBJ1-5
clone_size: NA
v_call: TRBV6-1
d_call: NA
cdr3_nt: TGTGCCAGCAGTGAGTACAGAAGCAATCAGCCCCAGCATTTT
cdr3_aa: CASSEYRSNQPQHF

j_call: TRBJ1-1
clone_size: NA
v_call: TRBV2
d_call: NA
cdr3_nt: TGTGCCAGCTTGGGAGTATCGGTCACTGAAGCTTTCTTT
cdr3_aa: CASLGVSVTEAFF